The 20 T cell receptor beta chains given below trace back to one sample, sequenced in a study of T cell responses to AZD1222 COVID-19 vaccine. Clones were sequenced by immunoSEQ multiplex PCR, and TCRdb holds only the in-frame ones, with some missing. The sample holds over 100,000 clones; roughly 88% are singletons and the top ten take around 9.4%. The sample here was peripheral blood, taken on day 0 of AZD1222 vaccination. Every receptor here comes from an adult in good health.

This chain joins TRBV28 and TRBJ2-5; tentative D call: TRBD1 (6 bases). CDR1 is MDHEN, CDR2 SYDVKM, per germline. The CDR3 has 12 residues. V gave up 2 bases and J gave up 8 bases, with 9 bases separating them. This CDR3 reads CASSLQGYTQYF. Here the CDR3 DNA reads TGTGCCAGCAGTTTACAGGGGTATACCCAGTACTTC.

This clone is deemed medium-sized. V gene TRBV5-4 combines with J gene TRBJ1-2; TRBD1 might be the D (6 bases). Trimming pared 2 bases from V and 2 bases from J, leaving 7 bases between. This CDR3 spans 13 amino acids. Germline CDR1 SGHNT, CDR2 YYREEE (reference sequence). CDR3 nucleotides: TGTGCCAGCAGCTTAGGACAGAACTATGGCTACACCTTC. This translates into CASSLGQNYGYTF.

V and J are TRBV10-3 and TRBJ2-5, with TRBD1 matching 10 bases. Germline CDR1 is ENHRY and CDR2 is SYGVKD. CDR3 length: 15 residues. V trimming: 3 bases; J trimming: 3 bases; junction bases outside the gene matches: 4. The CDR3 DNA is TGTGCCATCAGTGAATGGGACAGGGGAAAAGAGACCCAGTACTTC. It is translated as CAISEWDRGKETQYF.

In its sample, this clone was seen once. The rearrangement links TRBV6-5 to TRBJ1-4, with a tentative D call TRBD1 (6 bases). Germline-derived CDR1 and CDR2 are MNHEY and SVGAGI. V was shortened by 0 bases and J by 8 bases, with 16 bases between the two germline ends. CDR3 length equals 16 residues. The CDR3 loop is CASSYSFRGVGEKLFF. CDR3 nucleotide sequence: TGTGCCAGCAGTTACTCATTCAGGGGAGTAGGGGAAAAACTGTTTTTT.

CDR3 nucleotides: TGTGCCAGCAGTTGGGGCCGGTCTTCCAATCAGCCCCAGCATTTT. It translates to CASSWGRSSNQPQHF. The chain carries TRBV6-2 or TRBV6-3 and TRBJ1-5, with a tentative D call TRBD1 (5 bases). Germline V gives CDR1 MNHEY, CDR2 SVGEGT. With 4 bases removed from V and 3 bases from J, the gap between germline ends came to 13 bases. The CDR3 spans 15 residues.

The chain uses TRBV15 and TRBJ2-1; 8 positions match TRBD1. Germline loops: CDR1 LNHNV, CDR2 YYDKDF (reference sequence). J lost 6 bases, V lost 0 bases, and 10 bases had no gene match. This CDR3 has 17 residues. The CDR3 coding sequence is TGTGCCACCAGCAGAGATGTTGTACGGACAGGGCGCAATGAGCAGTTCTTC. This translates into CATSRDVVRTGRNEQFF.

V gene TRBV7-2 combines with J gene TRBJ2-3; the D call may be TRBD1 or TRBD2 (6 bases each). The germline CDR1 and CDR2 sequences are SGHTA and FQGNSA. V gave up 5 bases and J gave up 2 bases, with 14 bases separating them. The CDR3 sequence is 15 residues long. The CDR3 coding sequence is TGTGCCAGCAGCCCACAGGGACTTCCCACAGATACGCAGTATTTT. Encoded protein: CASSPQGLPTDTQYF.

DNA for the CDR3: TGTGCCAGCAGTGGTGCGGCAGTTCTTTCTTATAATTCACCCCTCCACTTT. Amino acids: CASSGAAVLSYNSPLHF. The chain carries TRBV27 and TRBJ1-6; D ambiguous. This CDR3 spans 17 amino acids. Germline values: CDR1 MNHEY, CDR2 SMNVEV (reference sequence). V lost 5 bases, J lost 4 bases, and 18 bases lay in between.

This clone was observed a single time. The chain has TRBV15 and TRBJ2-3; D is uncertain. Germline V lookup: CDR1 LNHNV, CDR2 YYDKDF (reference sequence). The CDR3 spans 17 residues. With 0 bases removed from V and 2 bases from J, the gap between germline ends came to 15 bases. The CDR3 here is CATSRDPPGRTTDTQYF. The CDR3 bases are TGTGCCACCAGCAGAGATCCCCCTGGACGGACCACAGATACGCAGTATTTT.

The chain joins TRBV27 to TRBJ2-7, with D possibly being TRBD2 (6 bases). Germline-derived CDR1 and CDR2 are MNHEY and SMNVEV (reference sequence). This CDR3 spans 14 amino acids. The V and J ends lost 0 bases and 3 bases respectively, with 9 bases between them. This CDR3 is CASSLSSGIYEQYF. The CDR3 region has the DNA TGTGCCAGCAGTTTATCTAGCGGTATCTACGAGCAGTACTTC.

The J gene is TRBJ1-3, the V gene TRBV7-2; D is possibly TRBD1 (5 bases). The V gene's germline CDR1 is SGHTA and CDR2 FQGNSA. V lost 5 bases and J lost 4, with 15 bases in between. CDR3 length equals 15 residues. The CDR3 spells CASSPYSGTGNTIYF. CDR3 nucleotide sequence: TGTGCCAGCAGCCCCTACTCCGGGACGGGAAACACCATATATTTT. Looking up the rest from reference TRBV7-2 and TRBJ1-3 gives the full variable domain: GAGVSQSPSNKVTEKGKDVELRCDPISGHTALYWYRQSLGQGLEFLIYFQGNSAPDKSGLPSDRFSAERTGGSVSTLTIQRTQQEDSAVYLCASSPYSGTGNTIYFGEGSWLTVV.

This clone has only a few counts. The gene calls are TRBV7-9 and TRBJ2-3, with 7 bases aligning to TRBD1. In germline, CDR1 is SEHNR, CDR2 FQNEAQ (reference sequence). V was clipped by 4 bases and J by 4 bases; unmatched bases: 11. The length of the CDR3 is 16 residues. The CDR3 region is CASSSGQGESSDTQYF. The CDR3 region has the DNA TGTGCCAGCAGCTCGGGGCAGGGGGAATCTTCAGATACGCAGTATTTT.

The CDR3, as DNA: TGTGCCAGCAGGGAAGCGGACAACAATGAGCAGTTCTTC. Translating gives CASREADNNEQFF. The genes are TRBV27 and TRBJ2-1; possibly TRBD1 or TRBD2 for D (5 bases each). Germline V gene data show CDR1 as MNHEY and CDR2 as SMNVEV (reference sequence). This CDR3 spans 13 amino acids. V lost 6 bases and J 5 bases, leaving 11 bases between the germline ends.

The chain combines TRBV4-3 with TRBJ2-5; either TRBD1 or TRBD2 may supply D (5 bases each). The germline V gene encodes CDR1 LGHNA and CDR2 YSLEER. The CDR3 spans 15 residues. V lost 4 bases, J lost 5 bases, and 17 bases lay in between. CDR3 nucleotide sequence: TGCGCCAGCAGCCCTTCTCCGGGGCCCTGGGAGACCCAGTACTTC. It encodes CASSPSPGPWETQYF.

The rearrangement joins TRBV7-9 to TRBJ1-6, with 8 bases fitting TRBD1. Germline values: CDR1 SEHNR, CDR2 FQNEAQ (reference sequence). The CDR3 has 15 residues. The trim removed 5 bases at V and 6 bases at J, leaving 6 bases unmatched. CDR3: CASSKQGVRNSPLHF. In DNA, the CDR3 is TGTGCCAGCAGCAAACAGGGGGTTCGTAATTCACCCCTCCACTTT.

The CDR3 is CASSLVGYGELFF. The CDR3 DNA follows: TGTGCCAGCAGCTTAGTGGGTTACGGGGAGCTGTTTTTT. V gene TRBV7-2 combines with J gene TRBJ2-2; D remains ambiguous. From germline, CDR1 is SGHTA and CDR2 FQGNSA. The CDR3 is made up of 13 amino acids. Trimming removed 1 base at V and 7 bases at J, with 7 bases between.

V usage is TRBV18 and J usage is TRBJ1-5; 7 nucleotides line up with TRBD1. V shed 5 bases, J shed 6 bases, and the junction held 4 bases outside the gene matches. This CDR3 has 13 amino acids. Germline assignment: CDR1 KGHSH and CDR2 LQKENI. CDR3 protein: CASSGDSLQPQHF. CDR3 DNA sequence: TGTGCCAGCTCAGGGGACAGCCTTCAGCCCCAGCATTTT.

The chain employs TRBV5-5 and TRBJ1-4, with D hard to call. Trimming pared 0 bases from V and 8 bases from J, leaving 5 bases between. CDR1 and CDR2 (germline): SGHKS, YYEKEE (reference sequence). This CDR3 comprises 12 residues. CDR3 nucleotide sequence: TGTGCCAGCAGCTTGGACACCGAAAAACTGTTTTTT. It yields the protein CASSLDTEKLFF.

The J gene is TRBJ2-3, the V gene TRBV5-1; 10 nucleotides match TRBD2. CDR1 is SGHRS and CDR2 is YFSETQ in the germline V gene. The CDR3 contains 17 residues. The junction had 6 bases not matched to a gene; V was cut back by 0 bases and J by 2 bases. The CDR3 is CASSLGLAGPATDTQYF. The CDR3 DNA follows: TGCGCCAGCAGCTTGGGACTAGCGGGTCCGGCCACAGATACGCAGTATTTT.

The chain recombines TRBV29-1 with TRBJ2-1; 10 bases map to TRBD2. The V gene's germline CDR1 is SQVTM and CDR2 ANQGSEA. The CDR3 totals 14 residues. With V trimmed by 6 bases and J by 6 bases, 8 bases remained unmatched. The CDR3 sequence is CSVLLGLAFNEQFF. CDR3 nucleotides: TGCAGCGTCTTGCTGGGACTAGCGTTCAATGAGCAGTTCTTC.